The rows below give T cell receptor beta chains drawn from one sample of a study of identical twins. In TCRdb, the 5' RACE reads were re-called with MiXCR into one record per CDR3 protein. The sample shows about 220,000 distinct CDR3 sequences, around 8.1% of them seen only once. This sample was shared with a second study, whose subject was yellow fever vaccine responses in identical twins.

Sequencing was performed on memory (CD45RO+) T cells sorted from blood. These receptors were taken from a young woman in good health. CDR3s include the opening cysteine and the closing phenylalanine or tryptophan. The order of the fields is V gene, D gene, J gene, clone size, CDR3 protein, CDR3 DNA. The D gene is left open where the match is weak. Clone size is not always given. Where it is, it says once, few, many or a class for expanded clones.

V: TRBV4-3
D: -
J: TRBJ2-7
size: many
CDR3: CASSQDSSSSYEQYF
DNA: TGCGCCAGCAGCCAAGATTCAAGCAGCTCCTACGAGCAGTACTTC

V: TRBV28
D: -
J: TRBJ2-1
size: few
CDR3: CASSSDINSYNEQFF
DNA: TGTGCCAGCAGTTCGGACATAAACTCCTACAATGAGCAGTTCTTC

V: TRBV6-1
D: TRBD2
J: TRBJ2-1
size: many
CDR3: CASSLPGTSGVNEQFF
DNA: TGTGCCAGCAGTCTCCCCGGGACTAGCGGGGTAAATGAGCAGTTCTTC

V: TRBV10-3
D: TRBD2
J: TRBJ2-1
size: few
CDR3: CAISEASGDYNEQFF
DNA: TGTGCCATCAGTGAGGCTAGCGGAGATTACAATGAGCAGTTCTTC

V: TRBV6-2/TRBV6-3
D: TRBD1
J: TRBJ1-1
size: few
CDR3: CASSLKDRGNTEAFF
DNA: TGTGCCAGCAGTCTGAAGGACAGGGGGAACACTGAAGCTTTCTTT

V: TRBV29-1
D: -
J: TRBJ1-4
size: many
CDR3: CSVVGNNEKLFF
DNA: TGCAGCGTTGTTGGGAATAATGAAAAACTGTTTTTT

V: TRBV4-3
D: TRBD1
J: TRBJ2-2
size: few
CDR3: CASSQDPSGQGAGELFF
DNA: TGCGCCAGCAGCCAAGATCCATCGGGACAGGGGGCCGGGGAGCTGTTTTTT

V: TRBV6-2/TRBV6-3
D: TRBD1
J: TRBJ2-7
size: -
CDR3: CASSPGTGSSSYEQYF
DNA: TGTGCCAGCAGTCCCGGGACAGGTTCGAGCTCCTACGAGCAGTACTTC

V: TRBV2
D: -
J: TRBJ2-5
size: -
CDR3: CASGLVETQYF
DNA: TGTGCCAGCGGACTGGTGGAGACCCAGTACTTC

V: TRBV4-2
D: -
J: TRBJ1-3
size: many
CDR3: CASSLAGAGNTIYF
DNA: TGTGCCAGCAGCCTCGCAGGGGCTGGAAACACCATATATTTT

V: TRBV7-2
D: -
J: TRBJ2-3
size: few
CDR3: CASSLVTRGADTQYF
DNA: TGTGCCAGCAGCTTAGTTACCAGGGGAGCAGATACGCAGTATTTT

V: TRBV7-2
D: -
J: TRBJ2-3
size: many
CDR3: CASSQLIQGPITDTQYF
DNA: TGTGCCAGCAGCCAACTAATACAGGGACCCATCACAGATACGCAGTATTTT

V: TRBV19
D: -
J: TRBJ1-1
size: -
CDR3: CASSSRSAGNTEAFF
DNA: TGTGCCAGTAGCTCTAGGTCCGCAGGGAACACTGAAGCTTTCTTT

V: TRBV7-8
D: -
J: TRBJ2-1
size: -
CDR3: CASSLAPNYNEQFF
DNA: TGTGCCAGCAGCTTAGCCCCAAATTACAATGAGCAGTTCTTC

V: TRBV5-6
D: -
J: TRBJ2-7
size: -
CDR3: CAIGPDPSMGDSYEQYF
DNA: TGTGCCATCGGCCCCGACCCGTCCATGGGGGACTCCTACGAGCAGTACTTC

V: TRBV4-2
D: -
J: TRBJ1-2
size: -
CDR3: CASSQDRQAGYTF
DNA: TGTGCCAGCAGCCAAGATCGGCAGGCTGGCTACACCTTC

V: TRBV6-2/TRBV6-3
D: TRBD2
J: TRBJ2-5
size: many
CDR3: CASRPSGLDVETQYF
DNA: TGTGCCAGCAGACCCTCGGGACTAGATGTGGAGACCCAGTACTTC

V: TRBV6-5
D: TRBD1
J: TRBJ2-1
size: many
CDR3: CASSYFRGLVDEQFF
DNA: TGTGCCAGCAGTTACTTCAGGGGGCTGGTGGATGAGCAGTTCTTC